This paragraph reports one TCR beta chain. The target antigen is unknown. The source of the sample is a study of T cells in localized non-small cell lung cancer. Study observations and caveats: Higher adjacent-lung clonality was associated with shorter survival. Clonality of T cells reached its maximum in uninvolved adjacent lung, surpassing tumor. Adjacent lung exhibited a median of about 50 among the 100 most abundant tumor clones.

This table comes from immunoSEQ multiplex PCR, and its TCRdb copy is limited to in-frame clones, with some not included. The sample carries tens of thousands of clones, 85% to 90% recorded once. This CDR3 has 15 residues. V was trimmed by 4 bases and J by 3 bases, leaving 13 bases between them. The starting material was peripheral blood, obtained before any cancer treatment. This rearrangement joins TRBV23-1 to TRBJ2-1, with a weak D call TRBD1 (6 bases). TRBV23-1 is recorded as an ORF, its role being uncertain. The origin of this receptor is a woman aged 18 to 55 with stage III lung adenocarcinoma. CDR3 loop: CASSREQGYYNEQFF. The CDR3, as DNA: TGCGCCAGCAGTCGGGAACAGGGATACTACAATGAGCAGTTCTTC.